Sequencing of this T cell receptor beta chain was carried out in a study of vaccination and CD4 T cells after COVID-19. On the study more broadly: There were two doses of either BNT162b2 or mRNA-1273 vaccine given to participants.

At the Johns Hopkins FTIC core, DNA taken from cultured CD4+ T cells was sequenced by way of the Oncomine TCR Beta short-read assay. TCRdb passed the PCR reads through MiXCR, listing each CDR3 protein once. The sample holds about 21,000 distinct CDR3 sequences; around 43% are singletons and the top ten take 19%. Comment on this clonotype: The antigen is not known.

The treatment denotes: roughly ten-day PBMC culture with coronavirus spike peptide pools or control peptides (ViraFEST assay). TCRs were sequenced by ViraFEST after antigen-specific T cells had been expanded with peptide pools. The sample in question was CD4+ T cells from blood, cultured in vitro, obtained before SARS-CoV-2 vaccination. The clonotype comes from a human donor who received a COVID-19 vaccine.

CDR3 region: CASSTNNGGGKTDTQYF. The CDR3 bases are TGTGCCAGCAGCACGAACAATGGGGGGGGGAAGACAGATACGCAGTATTTT. The chain recombines TRBV5-4 with TRBJ2-3; TRBD2 agrees at 7 bases. The CDR3 is 17 residues long. V dropped 4 bases and J dropped 3; count of bases not matched to a gene: 14. Germline CDR1 is SGHNT and CDR2 is YYREEE (reference sequence).